These 17 T cell receptor beta chains share one sample of origin, sequenced in a study of OX40 agonist ivuxolimab in advanced cancers. The table came from immunoSEQ multiplex PCR; TCRdb's copy has only in-frame clones and leaves some out. The table records fewer than 35,000 clones, 90% of them present only once. Sequencing was performed on CD4+ or CD8+ T cells sorted from blood, taken in a trial of the OX40 agonist ivuxolimab. Receptor source: an adult with an advanced solid tumor such as melanoma, head and neck, liver or kidney cancer.

The CDR3 sequence: CASSLWTGATYEQYF. The CDR3 bases are TGTGCCAGCAGTTTATGGACAGGGGCTACCTACGAGCAGTACTTC. The chain has TRBV28 and TRBJ2-7; 8 bases map to TRBD1. The CDR3 length is 15 residues. Germline values: CDR1 MDHEN, CDR2 SYDVKM. Trimming took 0 bases from V and 2 from J; bases not matched to a gene: 3.

The J gene is TRBJ2-3, the V gene TRBV10-3; 8 bases are a match to TRBD2. This CDR3 is 16 amino acids long. The ends lost 0 bases at V and 2 bases at J; junction bases unmatched: 4. Germline CDR1 reads ENHRY; CDR2 reads SYGVKD. The CDR3 DNA is TGTGCCATCAGTGAGTCGGTAGCGGGGATCACAGATACGCAGTATTTT. This gives the protein CAISESVAGITDTQYF.

The J gene is TRBJ2-6, the V gene TRBV19, with a weak D call TRBD1 (6 bases). This CDR3 region has 16 residues. The germline gives CDR1 LNHDA, CDR2 SQIVND (reference sequence). With 5 bases removed from V and 7 bases from J, the gap between germline ends came to 18 bases. CDR3 sequence: CASSLRTGHRANVLTF. CDR3 coding DNA: TGTGCCAGTAGTTTGAGGACGGGACATAGAGCCAACGTCCTGACTTTC.

J is TRBJ2-2 and V is TRBV7-9; TRBD2 aligns across 13 bases. Germline-derived CDR1 and CDR2 are SEHNR and FQNEAQ (reference sequence). Trimming removed 4 bases from V and 1 base from J; junction bases left unmatched: 9. The CDR3 totals 19 residues. This CDR3 reads CASSSTSGRSRENTGELFF. The DNA of the CDR3 is TGTGCCAGCAGCTCGACTAGCGGGAGGAGCCGGGAGAACACCGGGGAGCTGTTTTTT. Looking up the rest from reference TRBV7-9 and TRBJ2-2 gives the full variable domain: DTGVSQNPRHKITKRGQNVTFRCDPISEHNRLYWYRQTLGQGPEFLTYFQNEAQLEKSRLLSDRFSAERPKGSFSTLEIQRTEQGDSAMYLCASSSTSGRSRENTGELFFGEGSRLTVL.

This clone was detected a few times. The genes are TRBV5-6 and TRBJ1-1; D remains ambiguous. There are 14 residues in the CDR3. Germline V gene lookup returns CDR1 SGHDT and CDR2 YYEEEE. Trimming took off 4 bases at V and 1 base at J, with 11 bases between the two ends. CDR3 residues: CASSLRVKNTEAFF. Written as DNA, the CDR3 is TGTGCCAGCAGCCTAAGGGTCAAGAACACTGAAGCTTTCTTT. The variable domain in full, with the rest retrieved from reference TRBV5-6 and TRBJ1-1, is DAGVTQSPTHLIKTRGQQVTLRCSPKSGHDTVSWYQQALGQGPQFIFQYYEEEERQRGNFPDRFSGHQFPNYSSELNVNALLLGDSALYLCASSLRVKNTEAFFGQGTRLTVV.

This chain uses TRBV5-1 with TRBJ2-7; 12 bases agree with TRBD1. V shed 3 bases, J shed 6 bases, and the junction held 10 bases outside the gene matches. The CDR3 is 16 amino acids. Germline CDR1 is SGHRS and CDR2 is YFSETQ. The CDR3 spells CASSSAWGQGAIEQYF. The CDR3 region has the DNA TGCGCCAGCAGCTCCGCCTGGGGACAGGGGGCGATCGAGCAGTACTTC.

Concerning this clone itself: The sample carries other DNA sequences with the same CDR3. V gene TRBV30 combines with J gene TRBJ2-1, with 8 bases that match TRBD2. The J segment lost 16 bases and the V segment lost 5 bases, leaving 25 bases of the junction unmatched. Germline values: CDR1 GTSNPN, CDR2 SVGIG (reference sequence). The CDR3 spans 16 residues. The CDR3 nucleotides read TGTGCCTGGTTCCCCAGGCTAACGGGAGGGGGGTTCGGGCAATTCTTC. As protein: CAWFPRLTGGGFGQFF. Based on the CDR3 plus reference TRBV30 and TRBJ2-1, the full variable domain is SQTIHQWPATLVQPVGSPLSLECTVEGTSNPNLYWYRQAAGRGLQLLFYSVGIGQISSEVPQNLSASRPQDRQFILSSKKLLLSDSGFYLCAWFPRLTGGGFGQFFGPGTRLTVL.

This rearrangement joins TRBV9 to TRBJ2-7, with TRBD2 matching over 11 bases. The germline CDR1 and CDR2 sequences are SGDLS and YYNGEE. This CDR3 contains 19 residues. V lost 4 bases, J lost 3 bases, and 18 bases stayed unmatched. CDR3 residues: CASSPVGGLAGGFNYEQYF. The CDR3 DNA follows: TGTGCCAGCAGCCCTGTAGGGGGGCTAGCGGGAGGTTTTAACTACGAGCAGTACTTC.

The chain is built from TRBV6-5 and TRBJ2-5; D may be TRBD2 (6 bases). This CDR3 is 15 amino acids long. Per the germline V gene, CDR1 is MNHEY and CDR2 is SVGAGI. V gave up 6 bases and J gave up 5 bases, with 19 bases separating them. DNA of the CDR3: TGTGCCAGCAGCCCCGACAGCGGGCAAGGGGAGACCCAGTACTTC. Protein product: CASSPDSGQGETQYF.

The chain carries TRBV11-2 and TRBJ2-7, with 7 bases identical to TRBD1. The CDR3 length is 13 residues. V trimming: 5 bases; J trimming: 3 bases; junction bases outside the gene matches: 4. The germline gives CDR1 SGHAT, CDR2 FQNNGV. The CDR3 DNA is TGTGCCAGCAGCCGCCGGGACAGCTACGAGCAGTACTTC. It yields the protein CASSRRDSYEQYF.

This clone came up once. The V gene is TRBV13, the J gene TRBJ2-2; 11 nucleotides agree with TRBD2. This CDR3 region has 15 residues. CDR1 is PRHDT and CDR2 is FYEKMQ in the germline V gene (reference sequence). Losses at the gene ends were 3 bases for V and 8 bases for J; bases not matched to a gene: 5. CDR3 nucleotides: TGTGCCAGCAGCTTTTGGGGACTAGCGGCGGGGGAGCTGTTTTTT. As protein: CASSFWGLAAGELFF. Full variable domain (rest looked up from reference TRBV13 and TRBJ2-2): AAGVIQSPRHLIKEKRETATLKCYPIPRHDTVYWYQQGPGQDPQFLISFYEKMQSDKGSIPDRFSAQQFSDYHSELNMSSLELGDSALYFCASSFWGLAAGELFFGEGSRLTVL.

The chain combines TRBV9 with TRBJ2-7; 11 bases agree with TRBD2. In germline, CDR1 is SGDLS, CDR2 YYNGEE. V shed 3 bases, J shed 7 bases, and the junction held 3 bases outside the gene matches. The CDR3 consists of 13 residues. The CDR3 reads CASSDRTSGEQYF. The DNA of the CDR3 is TGTGCCAGCAGCGATAGGACTAGCGGGGAGCAGTACTTC.

As for this clone: The sample contains more than one DNA sequence encoding this CDR3. The V gene is TRBV14, the J gene TRBJ2-1, with D possibly TRBD2 on 6 matching bases. Germline V CDR1 and CDR2: SGHDN, FVKESK. The CDR3 loop spans 16 amino acids. Trimming stripped 1 base from V and 0 bases from J, with 10 bases between. This CDR3 is CASSQVSGSSYNEQFF. CDR3 bases: TGTGCCAGCAGCCAAGTATCCGGGAGCTCCTACAATGAGCAGTTCTTC.

The gene calls are TRBV15 and TRBJ2-1; perhaps TRBD2 as D (6 bases). The CDR3 totals 13 residues. Germline CDR1 LNHNV, CDR2 YYDKDF (reference sequence). Trimming pared 4 bases from V and 9 bases from J, leaving 13 bases between. CDR3 nucleotides: TGTGCCACCAGCACCTTAGGGACTGTTGAGCAGTTCTTC. Residues: CATSTLGTVEQFF.

The chain is built from TRBV29-1 and TRBJ2-1; D not resolved. This CDR3 contains 13 residues. Germline lookup yields CDR1 SQVTM and CDR2 ANQGSEA. V was pared by 3 bases and J by 8 bases, with 14 bases between. This chain's CDR3 is CSVDGRSGYEQFF. Here the CDR3 DNA reads TGCAGCGTTGATGGTAGGTCCGGTTATGAGCAGTTCTTC.

This sequence joins TRBV7-2 and TRBJ2-3; 9 bases fit TRBD1. The V and J ends lost 5 bases and 3 bases, in that order; junction bases with no gene match: 6. Germline CDR1 is SGHTA and CDR2 is FQGNSA. The CDR3 has 15 amino acids. CDR3 loop: CASSPGTGLTDTQYF. The CDR3 coding sequence is TGTGCCAGCAGCCCTGGGACAGGGTTAACAGATACGCAGTATTTT.

The rearrangement links TRBV14 to TRBJ2-7, with TRBD1 identical over 7 bases. V lost 6 bases to trimming and J lost 3 bases; unmatched junction nucleotides: 5. Germline CDR1 and CDR2: SGHDN and FVKESK. This CDR3 is built from 13 residues. This CDR3 is CASRAGQDYEQYF. CDR3 sequence (DNA): TGTGCCAGCAGGGCCGGACAGGACTACGAGCAGTACTTC.